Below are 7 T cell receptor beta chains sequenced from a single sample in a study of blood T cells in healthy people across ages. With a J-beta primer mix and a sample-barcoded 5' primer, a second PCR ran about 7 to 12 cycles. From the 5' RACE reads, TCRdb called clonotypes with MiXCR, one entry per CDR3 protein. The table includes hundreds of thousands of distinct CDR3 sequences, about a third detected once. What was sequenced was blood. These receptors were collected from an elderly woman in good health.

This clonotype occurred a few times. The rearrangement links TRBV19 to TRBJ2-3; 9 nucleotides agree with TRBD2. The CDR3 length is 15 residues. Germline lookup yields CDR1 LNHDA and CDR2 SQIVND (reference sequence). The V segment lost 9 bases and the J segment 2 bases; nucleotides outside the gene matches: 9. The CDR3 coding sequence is TGTGCCAGCCCTCGAGCGGGGGGAACCACAGATACGCAGTATTTT. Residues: CASPRAGGTTDTQYF.

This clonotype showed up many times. CDR3 region: CASSQSSAPMEFF. CDR3 coding DNA: TGTGCCAGCAGCCAGAGTAGCGCCCCAATGGAGTTCTTC. The chain is built from TRBV3-1 and TRBJ2-1; TRBD2 might be the D (5 bases). The V end was cut by 3 bases, the J end by 14 bases, with 17 bases between. This CDR3 region has 13 residues. CDR1 LGHDT and CDR2 YNNKEL come from the germline V gene (reference sequence).

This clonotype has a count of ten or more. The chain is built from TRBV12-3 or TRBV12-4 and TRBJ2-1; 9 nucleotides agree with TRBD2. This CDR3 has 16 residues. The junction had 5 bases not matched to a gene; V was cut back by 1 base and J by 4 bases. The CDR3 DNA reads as TGTGCCAGCAGTTTAGGGCCTAGCGGGGTGTACAATGAGCAGTTCTTC. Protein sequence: CASSLGPSGVYNEQFF.

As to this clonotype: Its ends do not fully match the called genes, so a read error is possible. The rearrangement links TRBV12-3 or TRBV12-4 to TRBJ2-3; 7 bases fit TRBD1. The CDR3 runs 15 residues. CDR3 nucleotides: TGTGCCAGCAGTCTAGACAGGGCGAGCACAGATATGCAGTATTTT. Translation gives CASSLDRASTDMQYF.

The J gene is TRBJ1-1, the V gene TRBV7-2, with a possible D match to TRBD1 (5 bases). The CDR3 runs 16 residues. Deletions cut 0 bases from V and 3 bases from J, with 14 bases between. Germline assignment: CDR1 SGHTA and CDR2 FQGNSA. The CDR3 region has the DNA TGTGCCAGCAGCTTAGCCCCCCCTGGGGGGTACACTGAAGCTTTCTTT. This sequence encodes CASSLAPPGGYTEAFF. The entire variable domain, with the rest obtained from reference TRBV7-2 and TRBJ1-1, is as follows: GAGVSQSPSNKVTEKGKDVELRCDPISGHTALYWYRQSLGQGLEFLIYFQGNSAPDKSGLPSDRFSAERTGGSVSTLTIQRTQQEDSAVYLCASSLAPPGGYTEAFFGQGTRLTVV.

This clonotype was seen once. CDR3 DNA sequence: TGTGCCAGCAGCCCGCCGGGACAGGGACGGGATACGCAGTATTTT. This codes for CASSPPGQGRDTQYF. The rearrangement uses TRBV11-3 and TRBJ2-3; 9 nucleotides line up with TRBD1. Germline-derived CDR1 and CDR2 are SGHNT and YENEEA. The CDR3 length is 15 residues. The ends lost 5 bases at V and 6 bases at J; junction bases unmatched: 9.

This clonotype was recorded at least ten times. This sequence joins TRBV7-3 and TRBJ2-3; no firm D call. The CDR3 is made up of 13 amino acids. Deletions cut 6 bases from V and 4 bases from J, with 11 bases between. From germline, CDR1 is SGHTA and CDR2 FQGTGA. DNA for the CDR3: TGTGCCAGCAGTCTGTCTTCGGCAGATACGCAGTATTTT. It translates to CASSLSSADTQYF.